This TCR beta chain originates from a study of T cells in Graves' hyperthyroidism and ophthalmopathy. This clonotype was counted many times. Diagnosis of hyperthyroidism was new in patients aged 18 to 65, and its duration was under 2 months. V was clipped by 1 base and J by 10 bases, with 15 bases between them. The CDR3 runs 15 residues. CDR1 and CDR2 from the germline V gene are SGHRS and YFSETQ. RNA transcripts yielded amplified TCR beta CDR3 regions. Primed by the HTBI set, a first-round RT-PCR was run on the TCR CDR3. From the multiplex PCR reads, TCRdb called clonotypes with MiXCR, one entry per CDR3 protein. The table has fewer than 850,000 distinct CDR3 sequences, approximately 15% seen once.

The chain joins TRBV5-1 to TRBJ1-6, with D maybe TRBD1 (6 bases). This clonotype originated in a man aged 50-59 years with Graves' hyperthyroidism. The sequenced material came from blood. The CDR3 spells CASSLSLGADSPLHF. The CDR3, as DNA: TGCGCCAGCAGCTTGTCTTTGGGGGCTGACTCACCCCTCCACTTT.